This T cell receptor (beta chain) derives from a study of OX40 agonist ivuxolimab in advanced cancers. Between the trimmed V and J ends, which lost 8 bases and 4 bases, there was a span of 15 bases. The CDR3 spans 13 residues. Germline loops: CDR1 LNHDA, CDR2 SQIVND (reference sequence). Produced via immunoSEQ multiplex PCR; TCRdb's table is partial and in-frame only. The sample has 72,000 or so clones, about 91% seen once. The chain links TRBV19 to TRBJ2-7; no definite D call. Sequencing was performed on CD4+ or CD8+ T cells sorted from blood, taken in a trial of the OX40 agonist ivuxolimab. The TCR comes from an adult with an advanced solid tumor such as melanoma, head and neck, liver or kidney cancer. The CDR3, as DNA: TGTGCCAGTTCAGACCGCTGGGGTTACGAGCAGTACTTC. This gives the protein CASSDRWGYEQYF.